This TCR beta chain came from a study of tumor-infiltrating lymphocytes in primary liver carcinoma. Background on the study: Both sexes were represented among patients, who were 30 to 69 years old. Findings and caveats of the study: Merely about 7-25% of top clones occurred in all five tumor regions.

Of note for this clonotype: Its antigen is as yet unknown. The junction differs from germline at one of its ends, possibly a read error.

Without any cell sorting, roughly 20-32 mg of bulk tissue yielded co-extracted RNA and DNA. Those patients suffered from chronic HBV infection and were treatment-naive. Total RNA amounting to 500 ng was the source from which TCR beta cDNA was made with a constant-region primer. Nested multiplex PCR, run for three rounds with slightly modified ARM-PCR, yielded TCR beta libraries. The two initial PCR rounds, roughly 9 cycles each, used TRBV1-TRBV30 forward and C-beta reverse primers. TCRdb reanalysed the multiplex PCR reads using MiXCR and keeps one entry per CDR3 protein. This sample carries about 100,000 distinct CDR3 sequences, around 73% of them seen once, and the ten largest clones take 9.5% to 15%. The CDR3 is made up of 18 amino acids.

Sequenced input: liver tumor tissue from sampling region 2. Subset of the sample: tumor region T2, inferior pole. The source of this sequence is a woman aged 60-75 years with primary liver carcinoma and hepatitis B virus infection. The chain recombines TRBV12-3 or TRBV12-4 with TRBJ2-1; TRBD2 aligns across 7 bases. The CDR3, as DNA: TGTGCCAGCAGTTTGGAGCGGGATGGCCGCCGATCCTACAACGAGCAGTTCTTC. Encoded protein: CASSLERDGRRSYNEQFF.